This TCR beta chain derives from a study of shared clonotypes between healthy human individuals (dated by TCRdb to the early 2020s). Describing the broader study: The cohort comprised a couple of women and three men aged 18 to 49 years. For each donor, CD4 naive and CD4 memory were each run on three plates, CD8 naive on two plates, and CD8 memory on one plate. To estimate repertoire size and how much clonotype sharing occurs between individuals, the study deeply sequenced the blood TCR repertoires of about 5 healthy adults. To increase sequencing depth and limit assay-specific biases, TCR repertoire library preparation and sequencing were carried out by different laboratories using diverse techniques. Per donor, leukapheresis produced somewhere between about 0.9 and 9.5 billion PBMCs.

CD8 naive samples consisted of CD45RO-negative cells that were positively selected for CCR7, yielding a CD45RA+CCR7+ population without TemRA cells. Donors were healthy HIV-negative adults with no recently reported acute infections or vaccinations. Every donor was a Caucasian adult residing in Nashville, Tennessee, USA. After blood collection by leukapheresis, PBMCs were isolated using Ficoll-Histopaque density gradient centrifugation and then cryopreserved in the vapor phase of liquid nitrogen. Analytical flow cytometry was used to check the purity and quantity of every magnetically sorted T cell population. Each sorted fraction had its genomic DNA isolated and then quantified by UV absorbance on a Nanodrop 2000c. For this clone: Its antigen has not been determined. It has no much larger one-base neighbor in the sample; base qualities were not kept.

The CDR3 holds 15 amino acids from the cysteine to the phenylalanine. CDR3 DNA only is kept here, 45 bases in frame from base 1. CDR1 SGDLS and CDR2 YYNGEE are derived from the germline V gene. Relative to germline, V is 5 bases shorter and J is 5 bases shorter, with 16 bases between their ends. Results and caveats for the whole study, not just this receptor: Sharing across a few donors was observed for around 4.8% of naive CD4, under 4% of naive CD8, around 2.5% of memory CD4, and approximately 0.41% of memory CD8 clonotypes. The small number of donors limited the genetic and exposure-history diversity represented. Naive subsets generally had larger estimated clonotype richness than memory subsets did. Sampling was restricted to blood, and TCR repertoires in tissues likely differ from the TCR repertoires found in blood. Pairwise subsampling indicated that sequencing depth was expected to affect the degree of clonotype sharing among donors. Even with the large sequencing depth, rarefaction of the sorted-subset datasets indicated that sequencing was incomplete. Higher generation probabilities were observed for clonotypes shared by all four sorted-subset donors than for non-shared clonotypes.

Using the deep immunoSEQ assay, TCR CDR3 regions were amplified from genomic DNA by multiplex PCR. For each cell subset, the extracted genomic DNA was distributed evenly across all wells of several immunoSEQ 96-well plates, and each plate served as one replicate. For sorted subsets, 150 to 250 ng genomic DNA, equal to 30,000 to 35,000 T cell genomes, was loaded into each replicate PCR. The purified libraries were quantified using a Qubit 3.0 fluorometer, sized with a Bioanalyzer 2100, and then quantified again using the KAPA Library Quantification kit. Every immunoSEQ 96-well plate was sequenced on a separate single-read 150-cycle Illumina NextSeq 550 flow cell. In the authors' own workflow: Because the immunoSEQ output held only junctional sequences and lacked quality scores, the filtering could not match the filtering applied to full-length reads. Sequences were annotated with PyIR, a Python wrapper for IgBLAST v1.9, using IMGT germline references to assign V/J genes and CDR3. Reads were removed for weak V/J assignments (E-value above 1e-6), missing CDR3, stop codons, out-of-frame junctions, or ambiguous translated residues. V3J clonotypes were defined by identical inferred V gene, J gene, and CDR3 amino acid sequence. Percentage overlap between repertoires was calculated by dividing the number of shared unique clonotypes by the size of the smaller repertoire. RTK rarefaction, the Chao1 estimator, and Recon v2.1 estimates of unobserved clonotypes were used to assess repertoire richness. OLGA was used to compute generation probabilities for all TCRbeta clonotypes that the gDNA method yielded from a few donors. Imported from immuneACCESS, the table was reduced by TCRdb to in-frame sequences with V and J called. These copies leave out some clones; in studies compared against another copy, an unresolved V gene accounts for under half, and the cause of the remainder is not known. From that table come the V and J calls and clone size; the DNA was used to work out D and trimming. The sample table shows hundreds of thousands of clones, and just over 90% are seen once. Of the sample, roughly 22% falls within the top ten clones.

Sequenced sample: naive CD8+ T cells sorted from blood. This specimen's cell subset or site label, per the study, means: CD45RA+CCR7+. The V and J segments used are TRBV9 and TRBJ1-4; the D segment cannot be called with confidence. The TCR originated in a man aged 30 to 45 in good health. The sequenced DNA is TGTGCCAGCAGTCCCTTTGGCCAGGCAAATGAAAAACTGTTTTTT. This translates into CASSPFGQANEKLFF.